The rows below give T cell receptor beta chains drawn from one sample of a study of shared clonotypes between healthy human individuals. Profiling relied on immunoSEQ multiplex PCR, and the TCRdb table lists in-frame clones only, not all of them. Of 950,000 to 1,300,000 clones in the sample, more than 60% were seen once. The sample consisted of memory CD4+ T cells sorted from blood. Receptor source: a man aged 18 to 29 in good health. Each CDR3 is given with its conserved first and last residue. D genes are given only for firm matches. Size is omitted from some rows. Given values are once, few, many or a class for expanded clones.

TRBD1	TRBV11-2	NA	TRBJ2-5	TGTGCCAGCACAGGGGGCCACCAAGAGACCCAGTACTTC	CASTGGHQETQYF
NA	TRBV27	few	TRBJ1-1	TGTGCCAGCAGTCCCCGAGGCCAGGGGCTGGCGGGAGCTTTCTTT	CASSPRGQGLAGAFF
TRBD1	TRBV30	few	TRBJ1-1	TGTGCCTGGCTAAGGCCCGGGACAGTTAGAGCTTTCTTT	CAWLRPGTVRAFF
TRBD1	TRBV9	NA	TRBJ1-2	TGTGCCAGCACCCCACCAAACAGGGGTGGCGGCTACACCTTC	CASTPPNRGGGYTF
TRBD1	TRBV6-1	NA	TRBJ1-4	TGTGCCAGCAGTCAAGCCGGGACAGGGGGCAAGAAACTGTTTTTT	CASSQAGTGGKKLFF
TRBD2	TRBV7-2	NA	TRBJ2-1	TGTGCCAGCAGCTTAGGACTAGCCGCCTACAATGAGCAGTTCTTC	CASSLGLAAYNEQFF
NA	TRBV7-9	NA	TRBJ2-3	TGTGCCAGCAGCTTAGAGGGTACTCTCCTGGGTACGCAGTATTTT	CASSLEGTLLGTQYF
TRBD1	TRBV30	NA	TRBJ1-4	TGTGCCTGGAAGCCTCCAGGGGGAAGTGAAAAACTGTTTTTT	CAWKPPGGSEKLFF
NA	TRBV14	NA	TRBJ1-5	TGTGCCAGCAGCCAATATGGGGACGCCAGCAATCAGCCCCAGCATTTT	CASSQYGDASNQPQHF
TRBD1	TRBV30	NA	TRBJ1-5	TGTGCCTGGAGTGTACTTGGGGGACAGGGGAATCAGCCCCAGCATTTT	CAWSVLGGQGNQPQHF
NA	TRBV6-5	NA	TRBJ2-1	TGTGCCAGCAGTTACGACGCCCTATACAATGAGCAGTTCTTC	CASSYDALYNEQFF
NA	TRBV7-3	NA	TRBJ1-1	TGTGCCAGCAGCCGCGGTACAAACACTGAAGCTTTCTTT	CASSRGTNTEAFF
NA	TRBV28	NA	TRBJ1-5	TGTGCCAGCGGGTACTACAGTGCGGGCGATCAGCCCCAGCATTTT	CASGYYSAGDQPQHF
NA	TRBV2	NA	TRBJ2-7	TGTGCCAGCAGTCCGGGACTCCTAAGGTCTGGGGAGCAGTACTTC	CASSPGLLRSGEQYF
TRBD1	TRBV27	once	TRBJ2-1	TGTGCCAGCAGTCCCCGGGCAGGGGGCTACAATGAGCAGTTCTTC	CASSPRAGGYNEQFF
NA	TRBV6-9	NA	TRBJ2-7	TGTGCCCGCCGCCGGCACTCCTACGAGCAGTACTTC	CARRRHSYEQYF
NA	TRBV30	NA	TRBJ2-7	TGTGCCTGGAGTGTTTATTTTCGACAAGACTACGAGCAGTACTTC	CAWSVYFRQDYEQYF
NA	TRBV4-1	NA	TRBJ2-2	TGCGCCAGCAGCCAAGATTGGGGGCGTCCCACCGGGGAGCTGTTTTTT	CASSQDWGRPTGELFF
TRBD2	TRBV6-6	NA	TRBJ2-7	TGTGCCAGCAGTTCGCTAGCGGGAACCTACGAGCAGTACTTC	CASSSLAGTYEQYF
NA	TRBV18	once	TRBJ2-3	TGTGCCAGCTCTCGAGATACGCAGTATTTT	CASSRDTQYF
NA	TRBV5-1	NA	TRBJ2-7	TGCGCCAGCAGCCAAGGGACCGAAAGCTACGAGCAGTACTTC	CASSQGTESYEQYF
TRBD1	TRBV10-3	NA	TRBJ2-1	TGTGCCATCAGTGGAAACAGGGGGCGTAATGAGCAGTTCTTC	CAISGNRGRNEQFF
NA	TRBV27	few	TRBJ1-5	TGTGCCAGCAGTTTCCGGGACAATCAGCCCCAGCATTTT	CASSFRDNQPQHF
NA	TRBV7-8	NA	TRBJ2-7	TGTGCCAGCCAAAGAATGGGCCCCGGTAGCGAGCAGTACTTC	CASQRMGPGSEQYF
TRBD1	TRBV27	NA	TRBJ2-5	TGTGCCAGCAGTTTGTGGACAGGGGGCGCGAAAGAGACCCAGTACTTC	CASSLWTGGAKETQYF
NA	TRBV27	NA	TRBJ1-1	TGTGCCAGCAGTTTATCTGATTTGCCGGGGAACACTGAAGCTTTCTTT	CASSLSDLPGNTEAFF
NA	TRBV4-1	NA	TRBJ1-1	TGCGCCAGCAGCCAAGTGGGCTCGAACACTGAAGCTTTCTTT	CASSQVGSNTEAFF
TRBD1	TRBV28	NA	TRBJ2-1	TGTGCCAGCAGCCGAGGGGGCGAAAACAATGAGCAGTTCTTC	CASSRGGENNEQFF
NA	TRBV7-2	NA	TRBJ1-2	TGTGCCAGCAGCTTAGGGGGCTTTGAGGCGGTTAACTATGGCTACACCTTC	CASSLGGFEAVNYGYTF
TRBD2	TRBV9	NA	TRBJ2-2	TGTGCCAGCAGCGCAGATAGCGGGAGGGCCATCGGGGAGCTGTTTTTT	CASSADSGRAIGELFF
TRBD2	TRBV18	NA	TRBJ2-3	TGTGCCAGCTCACCTAACGCAAGGGAGGGCCCCCGCGATACGCAGTATTTT	CASSPNAREGPRDTQYF
NA	TRBV18	NA	TRBJ1-1	TGTGCCAGCTCTCCCTCGCGGATTAACACTGAAGCTTTCTTT	CASSPSRINTEAFF
NA	TRBV5-1	NA	TRBJ2-7	TGCGCCAGCAGCTTGGGAGACAGTTTCTACGAGCAGTACTTC	CASSLGDSFYEQYF
NA	TRBV15	NA	TRBJ1-5	TGTGCCACCAGCAGAGGGGACACAAATCAGCCCCAGCATTTT	CATSRGDTNQPQHF
NA	TRBV28	NA	TRBJ2-1	TGTGCCAGCAGTGGCGACAGAAGAAGAGATGAGCAGTTCTTC	CASSGDRRRDEQFF
TRBD1	TRBV19	NA	TRBJ1-2	TGTGCCACCACCGGGACAGGGGAATTCGGCTACACCTTC	CATTGTGEFGYTF
NA	TRBV19	NA	TRBJ2-7	TGTGCCAGTAGCAAGGGACACGGAACCTACGAGCAGTACTTC	CASSKGHGTYEQYF
TRBD2	TRBV6-5	NA	TRBJ2-5	TGTGCCAGCAGCCGCCCTAGCGGACAAGAGACCCAGTACTTC	CASSRPSGQETQYF
NA	TRBV5-6	few	TRBJ2-5	TGTGCCAGCAGCCTCAGGCTCCAAGAGACCCAGTACTTC	CASSLRLQETQYF
TRBD1	TRBV28	NA	TRBJ1-2	TGTGCCAGCAGTCTCCGACAGGGTACCACCTACACCTTC	CASSLRQGTTYTF
TRBD1	TRBV28	NA	TRBJ1-2	TGTGCCAGCAGTCCAAGGACAGGGGGGCTTAACTATGGCTACACCTTC	CASSPRTGGLNYGYTF
NA	TRBV5-4	NA	TRBJ1-5	TGTGCCAGCAGCTTGGCCGGTTTCAGGGGTTGGCATCAGCCCCAGCATTTT	CASSLAGFRGWHQPQHF
TRBD1	TRBV10-3	few	TRBJ2-3	TGTGCCACACAGGGGATGGGCGCAGATACGCAGTATTTT	CATQGMGADTQYF
NA	TRBV11-2	NA	TRBJ1-6	TGTGCCAGCAGCGCGTCTCGGGGATTTAGCTCCTATAATTCACCCCTCCACTTT	CASSASRGFSSYNSPLHF
NA	TRBV6-1	NA	TRBJ1-5	TGTGCCAGCAGTGACGGGGTGCGAAATCAGCCCCAGCATTTT	CASSDGVRNQPQHF
NA	TRBV2	NA	TRBJ1-6	TGTGCCGGCCACCGGGACGGTAATTCACCCCTCCACTTT	CAGHRDGNSPLHF
NA	TRBV6-5	NA	TRBJ2-5	TGTGCCAGCAGTTACTCACGGGGAGGAGAGACCCAGTACTTC	CASSYSRGGETQYF
TRBD2	TRBV10-1	NA	TRBJ2-2	TGCGCCAGCAGTGATGGCGGGAGTTTAACCGGGGAGCTGTTTTTT	CASSDGGSLTGELFF
NA	TRBV5-4	few	TRBJ1-1	TGTGCCAGCACCCCGGGGAGGGTAAACACTGAAGCTTTCTTT	CASTPGRVNTEAFF
NA	TRBV4-1	NA	TRBJ1-5	TGCGCCAGCAGCCAAGGGCAGCTGGCTTCTCAGCCCCAGCATTTT	CASSQGQLASQPQHF
NA	TRBV7-2	NA	TRBJ2-5	TGTGCCAGCAGCTTCGGGGGACTCGGGGAGACCCAGTACTTC	CASSFGGLGETQYF
NA	TRBV29-1	NA	TRBJ1-1	TGCAGCGTAGAGGGGAAAACTGAAGCTTTCTTT	CSVEGKTEAFF
NA	TRBV2	few	TRBJ2-7	TGTGCCAGCAGTGGACAGATTGGCTACGAGCAGTACTTC	CASSGQIGYEQYF